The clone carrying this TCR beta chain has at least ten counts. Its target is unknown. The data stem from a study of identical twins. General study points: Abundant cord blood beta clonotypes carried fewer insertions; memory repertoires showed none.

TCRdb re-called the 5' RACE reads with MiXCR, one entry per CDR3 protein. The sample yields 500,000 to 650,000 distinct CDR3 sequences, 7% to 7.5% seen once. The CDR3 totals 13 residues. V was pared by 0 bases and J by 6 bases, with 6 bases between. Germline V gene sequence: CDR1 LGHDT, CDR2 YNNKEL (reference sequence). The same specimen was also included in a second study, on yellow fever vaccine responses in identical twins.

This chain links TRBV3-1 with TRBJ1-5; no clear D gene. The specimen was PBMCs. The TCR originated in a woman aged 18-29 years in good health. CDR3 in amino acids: CASSQEEAQPQHF. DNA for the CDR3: TGTGCCAGCAGCCAAGAAGAGGCTCAGCCCCAGCATTTT.